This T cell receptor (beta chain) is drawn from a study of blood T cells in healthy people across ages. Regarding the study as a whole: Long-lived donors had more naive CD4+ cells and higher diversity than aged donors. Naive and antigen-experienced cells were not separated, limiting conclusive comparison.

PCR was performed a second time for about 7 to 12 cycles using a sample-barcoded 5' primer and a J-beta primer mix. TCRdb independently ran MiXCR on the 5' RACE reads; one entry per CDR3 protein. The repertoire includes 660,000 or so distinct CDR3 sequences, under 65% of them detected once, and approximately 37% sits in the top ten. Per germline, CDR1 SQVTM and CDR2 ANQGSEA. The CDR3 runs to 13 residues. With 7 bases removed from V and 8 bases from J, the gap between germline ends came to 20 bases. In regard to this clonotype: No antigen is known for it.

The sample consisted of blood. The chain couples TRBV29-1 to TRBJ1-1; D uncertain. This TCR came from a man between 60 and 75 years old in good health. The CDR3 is CSGRGLPPREAFF. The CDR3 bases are TGCAGCGGACGCGGGCTCCCACCCCGGGAAGCTTTCTTT.